This T cell receptor beta chain was profiled in a study of cytomegalovirus exposure and HLA in healthy donors. Turning to the study itself: The roughly 120 validation repertoires, a later analysis reported, used the same platform as the approximately 630 first-cohort repertoires.

TCRdb's copy holds only in-frame clones and misses some; the assay was immunoSEQ multiplex PCR. Of 55,000 to 80,000 clones in the sample, more than 85% were seen once. V gave up 6 bases and J gave up 6 bases, with 15 bases separating them. The germline V gene has CDR1 MNHEY and CDR2 SMNVEV (reference sequence). The CDR3 consists of 14 residues. The sequence was collected from a woman aged 18-29 years in good health and CMV-seropositive. The sequenced material came from PBMCs. This chain connects TRBV27 to TRBJ1-5, with a tentative D call TRBD1 (5 bases). Here the CDR3 DNA reads TGTGCCAGCAGCCGGGGACTCGGGGTTCAGCCCCAGCATTTT. Its translation: CASSRGLGVQPQHF.